The rows below give T cell receptor beta chains drawn from one sample of a study of blood T cells in healthy people across ages. TCRdb fed the 5' RACE reads into MiXCR, producing one record per CDR3 protein. The sample records 1.5 million or so distinct CDR3 sequences, about 43% being singletons. The sequencing input was blood. The receptors were sampled from a woman under 30 in good health. CDR3s include the opening cysteine and the closing phenylalanine or tryptophan. A D gene is named only where the DNA matches it firmly. For some rows the clone size is stated as once, few or many, or as a class when expanded; others skip it.

V gene: TRBV2
J gene: TRBJ1-4
D gene: TRBD1
clone size: .
CDR3 DNA: TGTGCCAGCAGGACAGGGAGGGCTAATGAAAAACTGTTTTTT
CDR3 protein: CASRTGRANEKLFF

V gene: TRBV4-1
J gene: TRBJ1-5
D gene: .
clone size: .
CDR3 DNA: TGCGCCAGCAGCCACTTCGGACAAGTCTATAGCAATCAGCCCCAGCATTTT
CDR3 protein: CASSHFGQVYSNQPQHF

V gene: TRBV6-2/TRBV6-3
J gene: TRBJ2-3
D gene: TRBD2
clone size: .
CDR3 DNA: TGTGCCAGCAGTTATATTCCTAGCGGGATTACTAGCACAGATACGCAGTATTTT
CDR3 protein: CASSYIPSGITSTDTQYF

V gene: TRBV5-1
J gene: TRBJ2-5
D gene: TRBD1
clone size: .
CDR3 DNA: TGCGCCAGCAGCTTGGGGGACAGGCCGGCTGAGACCCAGTACTTC
CDR3 protein: CASSLGDRPAETQYF

V gene: TRBV29-1
J gene: TRBJ1-1
D gene: .
clone size: .
CDR3 DNA: TGCAGCGCTCAGACAGTGAACACTGAAGCTTTCTTT
CDR3 protein: CSAQTVNTEAFF

V gene: TRBV25-1
J gene: TRBJ1-1
D gene: .
clone size: .
CDR3 DNA: TGTGCCAGCAGTCGAATCGCCGGGAAGAACACTGAAGCTTTCTTT
CDR3 protein: CASSRIAGKNTEAFF

V gene: TRBV5-1
J gene: TRBJ2-1
D gene: TRBD2
clone size: .
CDR3 DNA: TGCGCCAGCCTTGCGGGAGGTACAGGGGAGCAGTTCTTC
CDR3 protein: CASLAGGTGEQFF

V gene: TRBV11-2
J gene: TRBJ2-7
D gene: TRBD2
clone size: .
CDR3 DNA: TGTGCACAAAGCGGGAGGGTCTCCTACGAGCAGTACTTC
CDR3 protein: CAQSGRVSYEQYF

V gene: TRBV21-1
J gene: TRBJ2-1
D gene: .
clone size: few
CDR3 DNA: TGTGCCAGCAGCGGTCTTTTGGGACAACATCAAAACAATGAGCAGTTCTTC
CDR3 protein: CASSGLLGQHQNNEQFF

V gene: TRBV9
J gene: TRBJ2-3
D gene: .
clone size: .
CDR3 DNA: TGTGCCAGCAGCGTAGGTTTGTACCCACTCACAGATACGCAGTATTTT
CDR3 protein: CASSVGLYPLTDTQYF

V gene: TRBV7-9
J gene: TRBJ2-7
D gene: TRBD2
clone size: few
CDR3 DNA: TGTGCCAGCAGCCAGGGACTAGCGGGGGGATACTACGAGCAGTACTTC
CDR3 protein: CASSQGLAGGYYEQYF

V gene: TRBV2
J gene: TRBJ2-1
D gene: .
clone size: few
CDR3 DNA: TGTGCCAGCAGTGAAGAGGAAGGGGGGAGTTTCTACAATGAGCAGTTCTTC
CDR3 protein: CASSEEEGGSFYNEQFF

V gene: TRBV5-1
J gene: TRBJ2-3
D gene: TRBD2
clone size: .
CDR3 DNA: TGCGCCAGCAGCTTGGGGACTAGCGGGGCGGGGGAAACGCAGTATTTT
CDR3 protein: CASSLGTSGAGETQYF

V gene: TRBV6-5
J gene: TRBJ2-3
D gene: .
clone size: .
CDR3 DNA: TGTGCCGGCAGACCCCAGGTGGAAGTCAAAGATACGCAGTATTTT
CDR3 protein: CAGRPQVEVKDTQYF

V gene: TRBV15
J gene: TRBJ1-1
D gene: TRBD1
clone size: once
CDR3 DNA: TGTGCCACCAGCAGAAACAGGGGAATGAACACTGAAGCTTTCTTT
CDR3 protein: CATSRNRGMNTEAFF

V gene: TRBV27
J gene: TRBJ1-6
D gene: .
clone size: few
CDR3 DNA: TGTGCCAGCAGTTTGAGTCAGGCCGGTTCACCCCTCCACTTT
CDR3 protein: CASSLSQAGSPLHF

V gene: TRBV12-3/TRBV12-4
J gene: TRBJ2-2
D gene: TRBD1
clone size: .
CDR3 DNA: TGTGCCAGCAGTCCCCAGACAGGGTGGAACACCGGGGAGCTGTTTTTT
CDR3 protein: CASSPQTGWNTGELFF

V gene: TRBV20-1
J gene: TRBJ1-1
D gene: .
clone size: few
CDR3 DNA: TGCAGTGCTAAAGACCTGAACACTGAAGCTTTCTTT
CDR3 protein: CSAKDLNTEAFF

V gene: TRBV20-1
J gene: TRBJ2-7
D gene: .
clone size: .
CDR3 DNA: TGCAGTGCTGGAGGGTTAGGGGGGGTCGAGCAGTACTTC
CDR3 protein: CSAGGLGGVEQYF

V gene: TRBV6-5
J gene: TRBJ1-5
D gene: .
clone size: .
CDR3 DNA: TGTGCGACCACCCGGGACCCCCTGGGGCCCCAGCATTTT
CDR3 protein: CATTRDPLGPQHF

V gene: TRBV6-6
J gene: TRBJ2-5
D gene: .
clone size: few
CDR3 DNA: TGTGCCAGCAGTTACTGGGGGGTAGAGCAGTACTTC
CDR3 protein: CASSYWGVEQYF

V gene: TRBV7-2
J gene: TRBJ2-1
D gene: TRBD2
clone size: few
CDR3 DNA: TGTGCCAGCAGCTCCCAGACTAGCGGCTACAATGAGCAGTTCTTC
CDR3 protein: CASSSQTSGYNEQFF

V gene: TRBV9
J gene: TRBJ2-1
D gene: TRBD2
clone size: few
CDR3 DNA: TGTGCCAGCAGCGTAGAGGAGATAGCGGGGGGTGATGAGCAGTTCTTC
CDR3 protein: CASSVEEIAGGDEQFF

V gene: TRBV29-1
J gene: TRBJ2-7
D gene: TRBD1
clone size: few
CDR3 DNA: TGCAGCGTTGAAGGGGAAGGGGGCAGCTACGAGCAGTACTTC
CDR3 protein: CSVEGEGGSYEQYF

V gene: TRBV29-1
J gene: TRBJ2-1
D gene: .
clone size: few
CDR3 DNA: TGCAGCGTTGAAGAGGTCGGGTTTCGGTCACGGCAGTTCTTC
CDR3 protein: CSVEEVGFRSRQFF

V gene: TRBV7-3
J gene: TRBJ1-2
D gene: TRBD1
clone size: few
CDR3 DNA: TGTGCCAGCAGTATTACGGGACAGTCTTTCTATGGCTACACCTTC
CDR3 protein: CASSITGQSFYGYTF

V gene: TRBV6-2/TRBV6-3
J gene: TRBJ2-3
D gene: TRBD1
clone size: .
CDR3 DNA: TGTGCCAGCATACGACAGGGGATTGCGGGTACGCAGTATTTT
CDR3 protein: CASIRQGIAGTQYF

V gene: TRBV27
J gene: TRBJ1-2
D gene: .
clone size: few
CDR3 DNA: TGTGCCAGCAGTTCTTATAGCCCGTTCGGTTCCAACTATGGCTACACCTTC
CDR3 protein: CASSSYSPFGSNYGYTF

V gene: TRBV6-5
J gene: TRBJ1-2
D gene: .
clone size: few
CDR3 DNA: TGTGCCAGCAGACCCGGAAGGAACTATGGCTACACCTTC
CDR3 protein: CASRPGRNYGYTF

V gene: TRBV10-3
J gene: TRBJ2-4
D gene: .
clone size: .
CDR3 DNA: TGTGCCATCAGTGAGTCAGCTACCATTCAGTACTTC
CDR3 protein: CAISESATIQYF

V gene: TRBV6-1
J gene: TRBJ2-3
D gene: TRBD2
clone size: few
CDR3 DNA: TGTGCCAGCAATATAAACCCCGGGACTAGCGGGAGGGTTGGCACAGATACGCAGTATTTT
CDR3 protein: CASNINPGTSGRVGTDTQYF

V gene: TRBV4-2
J gene: TRBJ1-2
D gene: .
clone size: .
CDR3 DNA: TGTGCCAGCAGCCAAGATATAGGTGACGGAGCCGATGGCTACACCTTC
CDR3 protein: CASSQDIGDGADGYTF

V gene: TRBV6-2/TRBV6-3
J gene: TRBJ2-5
D gene: TRBD2
clone size: few
CDR3 DNA: TGTGCCAGCAGCCAACTAGCGGGGGCCAAAGAGACCCAGTACTTC
CDR3 protein: CASSQLAGAKETQYF

V gene: TRBV2
J gene: TRBJ1-2
D gene: TRBD1
clone size: .
CDR3 DNA: TGTGCCAGCAGTGAGTGGACAGGGGCGGACTATGGCTACACCTTC
CDR3 protein: CASSEWTGADYGYTF

V gene: TRBV7-9
J gene: TRBJ2-5
D gene: .
clone size: few
CDR3 DNA: TGTGCCAGCAGCAAAGGGTGGGGACAAGAGACCCAGTACTTC
CDR3 protein: CASSKGWGQETQYF

V gene: TRBV4-1
J gene: TRBJ1-1
D gene: TRBD1
clone size: .
CDR3 DNA: TGCGCCAGCAGCCAAGGACAGGGGGGTACAGCTTTCTTT
CDR3 protein: CASSQGQGGTAFF

V gene: TRBV4-1
J gene: TRBJ2-1
D gene: TRBD2
clone size: many
CDR3 DNA: TGCGCCAGCAGCCAAGCCGGGACTAGCGGGAGTTACGAGCAGTTCTTC
CDR3 protein: CASSQAGTSGSYEQFF

V gene: TRBV4-1
J gene: TRBJ2-7
D gene: TRBD2
clone size: .
CDR3 DNA: TGCGCCAGCAGCCAAGATCTTGGACTAGCGGGCGAGCAGTACTTC
CDR3 protein: CASSQDLGLAGEQYF

V gene: TRBV3-1
J gene: TRBJ2-1
D gene: TRBD2
clone size: .
CDR3 DNA: TGTGCCAGCAGCCCCTCACTAGCGGGCCCCCCTAATGAGCAGTTCTTC
CDR3 protein: CASSPSLAGPPNEQFF

V gene: TRBV2
J gene: TRBJ1-6
D gene: .
clone size: .
CDR3 DNA: TGTGCCAGCAGTGATCAGAGGACGGGGAATTCACCCCTCCACTTT
CDR3 protein: CASSDQRTGNSPLHF

V gene: TRBV28
J gene: TRBJ2-7
D gene: .
clone size: .
CDR3 DNA: TGTGCCAGCAGGGAACGACTTTACGAGCAGTACTTC
CDR3 protein: CASRERLYEQYF

V gene: TRBV5-1
J gene: TRBJ2-6
D gene: .
clone size: .
CDR3 DNA: TGCGCCAGCAAGGCCAAACCCGACTCTGGGGCCAACGTCCTGACTTTC
CDR3 protein: CASKAKPDSGANVLTF

V gene: TRBV5-1
J gene: TRBJ2-6
D gene: .
clone size: .
CDR3 DNA: TGCGCCAGCAGCTTGGTCGGACAGACCTCTGGGGCCAACGTCCTGACTTTC
CDR3 protein: CASSLVGQTSGANVLTF

V gene: TRBV3-1
J gene: TRBJ2-4
D gene: .
clone size: many
CDR3 DNA: TGTGCCAGCAGCCCTTCGGGCCAAAACATTCAGTACTTC
CDR3 protein: CASSPSGQNIQYF

V gene: TRBV2
J gene: TRBJ1-5
D gene: .
clone size: few
CDR3 DNA: TGTGCCAGCAACCGGCAGGGCAGCAATCAGCCCCAGCATTTT
CDR3 protein: CASNRQGSNQPQHF

V gene: TRBV3-1
J gene: TRBJ1-1
D gene: TRBD1
clone size: .
CDR3 DNA: TGTGCCAGCAGGCGTGCCGGGACAGCGACTGAAGCTTTCTTT
CDR3 protein: CASRRAGTATEAFF

V gene: TRBV5-1
J gene: TRBJ1-1
D gene: TRBD1
clone size: .
CDR3 DNA: TGCGCCAGCAGCTTCGGGACAGACCCTGAAGCTTTCTTT
CDR3 protein: CASSFGTDPEAFF

V gene: TRBV15
J gene: TRBJ2-1
D gene: TRBD1
clone size: .
CDR3 DNA: TGTGCCACCAGCAGAGCCGACAGGGTCTTTTCTTTCGATGAGCAGTTCTTC
CDR3 protein: CATSRADRVFSFDEQFF

V gene: TRBV7-2
J gene: TRBJ2-1
D gene: TRBD2
clone size: .
CDR3 DNA: TGTGCCAGCAGCCCGCGGGAGAGATACAATGAGCAGTTCTTC
CDR3 protein: CASSPRERYNEQFF

V gene: TRBV20-1
J gene: TRBJ2-7
D gene: .
clone size: .
CDR3 DNA: TGCAGTGCTCCTCGCGGGGAATCCCACGAGCAGTACTTC
CDR3 protein: CSAPRGESHEQYF